This TCR beta chain was recovered during a study of regulatory T cells in long-lasting Graves disease. Arm-PCR of CDR3 regions and iRepertoire HTBI primers were the basis on which TCR beta libraries were built. TCRdb re-called the multiplex PCR reads through MiXCR, storing one row per CDR3 protein. Of 540,000 or so distinct CDR3 sequences listed, roughly 13% were seen once; the top ten hold about 9.1%. This clonotype came up many times. Stated time point: newly diagnosed GD, antithyroid drugs for less than 3 months. Making the TCR library involved RNA that had been extracted from PBMCs. The CDR3 runs 15 residues. The J segment lost 8 bases and the V segment lost 3 bases, leaving 9 bases of the junction unmatched. CDR1 SGHTA and CDR2 FQGNSA come from the germline V gene. Separately, the same data were catalogued under a study of T cells in Graves' hyperthyroidism and ophthalmopathy.

The chain links TRBV7-2 to TRBJ1-4; TRBD1 matches at 7 bases. The specimen comprised peripheral blood mononuclear cells (PBMCs), sampled at new diagnosis, from a patient treated with antithyroid drugs. The source of this sequence is a man between 25 and 39 years old with Graves disease. CDR3 amino acids: CASSFRQGGNEKLFF. CDR3 sequence (DNA): TGTGCCAGCAGCTTCCGACAGGGAGGGAACGAAAAACTGTTTTTT.